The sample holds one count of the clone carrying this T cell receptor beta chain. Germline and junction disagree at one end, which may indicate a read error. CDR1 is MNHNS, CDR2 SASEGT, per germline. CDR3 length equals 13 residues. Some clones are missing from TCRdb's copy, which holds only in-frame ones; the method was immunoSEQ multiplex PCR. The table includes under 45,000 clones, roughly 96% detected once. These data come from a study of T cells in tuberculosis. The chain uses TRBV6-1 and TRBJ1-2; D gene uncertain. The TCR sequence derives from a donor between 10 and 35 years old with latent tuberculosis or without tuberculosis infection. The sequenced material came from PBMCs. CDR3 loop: CASTETPNYGYTF. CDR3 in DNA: TGTGCCAGCACTGAAACTCCTAACTATGGCTACACCTTC.